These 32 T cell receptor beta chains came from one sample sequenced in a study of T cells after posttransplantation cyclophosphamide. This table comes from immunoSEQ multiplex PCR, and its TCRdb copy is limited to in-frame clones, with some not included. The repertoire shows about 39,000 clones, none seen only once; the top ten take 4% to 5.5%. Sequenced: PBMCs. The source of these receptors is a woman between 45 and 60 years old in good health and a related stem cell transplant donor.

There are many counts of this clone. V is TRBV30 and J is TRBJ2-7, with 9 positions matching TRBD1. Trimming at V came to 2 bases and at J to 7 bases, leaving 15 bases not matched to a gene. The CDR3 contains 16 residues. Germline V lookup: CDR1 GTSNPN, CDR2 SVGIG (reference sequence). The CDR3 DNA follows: TGTGCCTGGAGTAGGCGCTCAGGACAGGGGAGCTCTGAGCAGTACTTC. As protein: CAWSRRSGQGSSEQYF.

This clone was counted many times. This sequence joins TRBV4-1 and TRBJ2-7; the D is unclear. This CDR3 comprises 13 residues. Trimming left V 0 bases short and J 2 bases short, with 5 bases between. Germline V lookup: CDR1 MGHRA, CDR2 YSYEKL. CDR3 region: CASSQDTAYEQYF. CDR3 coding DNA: TGCGCCAGCAGCCAAGATACAGCCTACGAGCAGTACTTC.

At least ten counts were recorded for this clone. The chain's CDR3 is CASSLKGREWGYTF. DNA of the CDR3: TGTGCCAGCAGCTTGAAGGGGAGGGAGTGGGGCTACACCTTC. This chain uses TRBV5-4 with TRBJ1-2; tentative D call: TRBD1 (5 bases). The CDR3 contains 14 residues. The germline V and J ends were trimmed by 1 base and 8 bases, with 15 bases remaining between them. In germline, CDR1 is SGHNT, CDR2 YYREEE (reference sequence).

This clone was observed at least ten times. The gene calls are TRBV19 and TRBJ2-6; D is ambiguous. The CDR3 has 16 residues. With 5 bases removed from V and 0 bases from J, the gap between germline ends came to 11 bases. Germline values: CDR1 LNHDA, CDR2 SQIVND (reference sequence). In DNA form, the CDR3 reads TGTGCCAGTAGTTCGAAGACATCCTCTGGGGCCAACGTCCTGACTTTC. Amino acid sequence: CASSSKTSSGANVLTF.

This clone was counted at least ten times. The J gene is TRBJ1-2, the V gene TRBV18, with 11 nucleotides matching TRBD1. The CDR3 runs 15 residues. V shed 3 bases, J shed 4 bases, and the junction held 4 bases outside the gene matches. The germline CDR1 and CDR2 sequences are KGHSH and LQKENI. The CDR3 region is CASSPGQGGSYGYTF. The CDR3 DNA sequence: TGTGCCAGCTCACCGGGACAGGGGGGGAGCTATGGCTACACCTTC.

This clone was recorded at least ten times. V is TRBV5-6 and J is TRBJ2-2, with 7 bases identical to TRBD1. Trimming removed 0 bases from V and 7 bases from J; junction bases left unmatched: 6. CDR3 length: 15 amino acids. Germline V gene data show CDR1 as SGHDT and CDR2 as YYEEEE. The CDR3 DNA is TGTGCCAGCAGCTTGGGAGACAGGGATCACGGGGAGCTGTTTTTT. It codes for CASSLGDRDHGELFF.

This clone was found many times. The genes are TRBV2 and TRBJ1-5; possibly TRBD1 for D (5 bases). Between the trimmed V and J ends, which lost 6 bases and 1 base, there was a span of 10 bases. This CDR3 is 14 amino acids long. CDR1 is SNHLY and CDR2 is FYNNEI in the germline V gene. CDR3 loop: CASSADKSNQPQHF. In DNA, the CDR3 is TGTGCCAGCAGCGCGGACAAGAGCAATCAGCCCCAGCATTTT.

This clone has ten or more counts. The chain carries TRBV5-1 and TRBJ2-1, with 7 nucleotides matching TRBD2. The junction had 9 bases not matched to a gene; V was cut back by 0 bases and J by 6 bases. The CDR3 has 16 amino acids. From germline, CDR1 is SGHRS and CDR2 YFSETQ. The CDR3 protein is CASSLAREGTVNEQFF. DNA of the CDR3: TGCGCCAGCAGCTTGGCCAGGGAGGGAACTGTCAATGAGCAGTTCTTC.

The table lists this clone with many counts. The CDR3 DNA reads TGTGCCAGCAGTCAGGTTGATAATCAGCCCCAGCATTTT. This encodes CASSQVDNQPQHF. This chain joins TRBV6-1 and TRBJ1-5; D remains ambiguous. Germline CDR1 and CDR2: MNHNS and SASEGT. This CDR3 spans 13 amino acids. V was shortened by 5 bases and J by 4 bases, with 9 bases between the two germline ends.

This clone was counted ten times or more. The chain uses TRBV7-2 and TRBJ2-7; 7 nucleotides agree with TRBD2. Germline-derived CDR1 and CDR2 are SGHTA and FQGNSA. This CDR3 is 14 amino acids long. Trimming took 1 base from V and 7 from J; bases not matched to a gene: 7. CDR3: CASSLDRTGGEQYF. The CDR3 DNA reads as TGTGCCAGCAGCTTAGATAGGACGGGGGGAGAGCAGTACTTC.

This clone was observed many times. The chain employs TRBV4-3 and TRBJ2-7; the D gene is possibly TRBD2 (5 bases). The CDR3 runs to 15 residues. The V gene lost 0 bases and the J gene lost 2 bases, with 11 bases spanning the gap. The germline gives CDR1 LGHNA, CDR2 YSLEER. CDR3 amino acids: CASSQDDRGAYEQYF. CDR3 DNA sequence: TGCGCCAGCAGCCAAGACGATCGGGGAGCCTACGAGCAGTACTTC.

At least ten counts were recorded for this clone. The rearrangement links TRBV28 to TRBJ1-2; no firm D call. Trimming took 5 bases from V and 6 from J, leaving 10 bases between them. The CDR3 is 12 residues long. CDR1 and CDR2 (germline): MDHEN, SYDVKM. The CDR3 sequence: CASSIPSDGYTF. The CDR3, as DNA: TGTGCCAGCAGTATTCCTAGCGATGGCTACACCTTC.

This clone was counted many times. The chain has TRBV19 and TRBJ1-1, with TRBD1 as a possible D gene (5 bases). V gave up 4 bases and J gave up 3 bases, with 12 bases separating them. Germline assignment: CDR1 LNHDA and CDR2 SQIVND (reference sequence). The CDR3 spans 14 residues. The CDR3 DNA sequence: TGTGCCAGTAGTACAGGGTTAAGGGACACTGAAGCTTTCTTT. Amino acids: CASSTGLRDTEAFF.

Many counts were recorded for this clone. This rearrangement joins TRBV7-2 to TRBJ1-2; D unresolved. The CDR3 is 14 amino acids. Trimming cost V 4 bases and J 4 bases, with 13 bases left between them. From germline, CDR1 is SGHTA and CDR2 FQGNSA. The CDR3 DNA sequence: TGTGCCAGCAGCTCCTCGTCGGGATTCTATGGCTACACCTTC. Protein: CASSSSSGFYGYTF. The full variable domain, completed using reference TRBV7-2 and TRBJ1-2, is GAGVSQSPSNKVTEKGKDVELRCDPISGHTALYWYRQSLGQGLEFLIYFQGNSAPDKSGLPSDRFSAERTGGSVSTLTIQRTQQEDSAVYLCASSSSSGFYGYTFGSGTRLTVV.

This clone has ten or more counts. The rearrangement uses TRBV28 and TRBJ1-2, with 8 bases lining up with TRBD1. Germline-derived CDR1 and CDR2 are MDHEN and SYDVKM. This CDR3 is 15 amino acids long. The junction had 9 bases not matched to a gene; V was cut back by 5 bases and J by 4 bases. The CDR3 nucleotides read TGTGCCAGCAGTATCCAAACCGGGACAGGCTATGGCTACACCTTC. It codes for CASSIQTGTGYGYTF.

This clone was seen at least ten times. CDR3 region: CASSYSYPNYGYTF. The CDR3 region has the DNA TGTGCCAGCAGTTACAGCTACCCTAACTATGGCTACACCTTC. The J gene is TRBJ1-2, the V gene TRBV27, with D uncertain. Germline lookup yields CDR1 MNHEY and CDR2 SMNVEV (reference sequence). The CDR3 totals 14 residues. With 4 bases removed from V and 0 bases from J, the gap between germline ends came to 9 bases.

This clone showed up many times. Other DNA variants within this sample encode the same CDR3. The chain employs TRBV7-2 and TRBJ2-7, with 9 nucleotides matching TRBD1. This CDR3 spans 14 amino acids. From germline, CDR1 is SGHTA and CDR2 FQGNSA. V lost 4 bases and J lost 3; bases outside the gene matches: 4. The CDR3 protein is CASSSGQGRYEQYF. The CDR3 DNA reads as TGTGCCAGCAGCTCGGGACAGGGACGCTACGAGCAGTACTTC.

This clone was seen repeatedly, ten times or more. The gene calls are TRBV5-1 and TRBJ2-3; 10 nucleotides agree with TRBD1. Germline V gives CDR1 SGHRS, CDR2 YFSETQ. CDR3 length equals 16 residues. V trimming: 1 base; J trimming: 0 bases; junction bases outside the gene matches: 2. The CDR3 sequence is CASSLRQGASTDTQYF. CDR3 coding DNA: TGCGCCAGCAGCTTGCGACAGGGGGCGAGCACAGATACGCAGTATTTT.

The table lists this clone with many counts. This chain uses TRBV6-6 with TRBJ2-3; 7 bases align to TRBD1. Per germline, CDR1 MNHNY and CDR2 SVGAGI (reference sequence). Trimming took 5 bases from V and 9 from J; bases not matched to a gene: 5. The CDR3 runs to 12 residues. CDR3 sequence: CASSRETGTQYF. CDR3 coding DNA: TGTGCCAGCAGTCGCGAGACAGGGACGCAGTATTTT.

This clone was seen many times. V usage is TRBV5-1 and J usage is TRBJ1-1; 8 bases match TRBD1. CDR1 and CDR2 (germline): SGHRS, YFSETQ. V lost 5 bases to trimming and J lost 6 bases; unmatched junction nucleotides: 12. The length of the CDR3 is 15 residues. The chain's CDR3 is CASRLTTGAGAEAFF. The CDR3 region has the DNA TGCGCCAGCAGACTGACGACAGGGGCCGGGGCTGAAGCTTTCTTT.

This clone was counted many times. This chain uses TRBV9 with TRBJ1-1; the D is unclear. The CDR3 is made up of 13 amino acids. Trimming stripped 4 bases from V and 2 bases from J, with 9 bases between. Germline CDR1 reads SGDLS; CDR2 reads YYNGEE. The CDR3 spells CASSPHPNTEAFF. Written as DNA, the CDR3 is TGTGCCAGCAGCCCACACCCCAACACTGAAGCTTTCTTT. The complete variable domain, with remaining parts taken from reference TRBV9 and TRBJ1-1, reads DSGVTQTPKHLITATGQRVTLRCSPRSGDLSVYWYQQSLDQGLQFLIQYYNGEERAKGNILERFSAQQFPDLHSELNLSSLELGDSALYFCASSPHPNTEAFFGQGTRLTVV.

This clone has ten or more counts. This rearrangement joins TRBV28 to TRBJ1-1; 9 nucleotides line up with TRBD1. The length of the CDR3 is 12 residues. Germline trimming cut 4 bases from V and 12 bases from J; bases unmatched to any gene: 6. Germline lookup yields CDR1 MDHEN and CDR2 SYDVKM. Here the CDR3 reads CASSSGQGTSFF. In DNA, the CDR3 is TGTGCCAGCAGTTCCGGACAGGGGACTTCTTTCTTT.

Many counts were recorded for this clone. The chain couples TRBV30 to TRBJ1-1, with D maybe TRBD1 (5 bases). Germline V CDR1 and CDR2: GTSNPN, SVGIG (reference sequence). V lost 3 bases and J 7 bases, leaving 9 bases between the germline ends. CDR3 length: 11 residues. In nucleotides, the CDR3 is TGTGCCTGGAGCTGGGGGGGTGAAGCTTTCTTT. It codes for CAWSWGGEAFF.

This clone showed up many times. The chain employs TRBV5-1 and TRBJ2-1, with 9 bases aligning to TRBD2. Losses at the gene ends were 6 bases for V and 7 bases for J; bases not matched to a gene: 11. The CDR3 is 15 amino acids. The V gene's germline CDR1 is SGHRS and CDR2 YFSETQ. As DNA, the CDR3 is TGCGCCAGCATGGGCGGGGGGGCTAAATGGAATGAGCAGTTCTTC. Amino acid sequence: CASMGGGAKWNEQFF.

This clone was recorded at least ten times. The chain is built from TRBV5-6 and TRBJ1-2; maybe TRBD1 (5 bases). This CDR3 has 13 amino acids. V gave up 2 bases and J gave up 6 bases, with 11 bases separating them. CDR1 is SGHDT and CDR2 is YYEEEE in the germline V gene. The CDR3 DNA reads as TGTGCCAGCAGCTTTCCGACAGAAAATGGCTACACCTTC. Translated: CASSFPTENGYTF.

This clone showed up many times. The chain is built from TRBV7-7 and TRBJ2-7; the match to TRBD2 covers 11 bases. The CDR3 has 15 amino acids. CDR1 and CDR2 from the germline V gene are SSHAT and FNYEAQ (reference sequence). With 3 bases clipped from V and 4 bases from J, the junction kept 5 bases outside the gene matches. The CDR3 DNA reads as TGTGCCAGCAGCTTGGCCCCTAGCGGGGGGTACGAGCAGTACTTC. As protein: CASSLAPSGGYEQYF.

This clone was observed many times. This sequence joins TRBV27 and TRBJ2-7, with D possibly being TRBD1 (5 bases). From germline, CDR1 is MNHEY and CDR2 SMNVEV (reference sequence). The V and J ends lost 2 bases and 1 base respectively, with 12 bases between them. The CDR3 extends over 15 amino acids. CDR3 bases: TGTGCCAGCAGTTTAAGGGGATTAGGGTCCTACGAGCAGTACTTC. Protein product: CASSLRGLGSYEQYF.

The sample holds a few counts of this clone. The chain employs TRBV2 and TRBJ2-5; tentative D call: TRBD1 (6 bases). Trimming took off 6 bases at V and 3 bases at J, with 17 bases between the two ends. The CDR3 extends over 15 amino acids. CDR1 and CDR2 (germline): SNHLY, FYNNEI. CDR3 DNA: TGTGCCAGCAGCGCATGGCGGGCAGGGGAAGAGACCCAGTACTTC. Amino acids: CASSAWRAGEETQYF.

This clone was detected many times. The chain's CDR3 is CASSEALTIGELFF. DNA for the CDR3: TGTGCCAGCAGTGAAGCGTTGACAATCGGGGAGCTGTTTTTT. This chain links TRBV2 with TRBJ2-2; D remains unclear. V lost 0 bases and J lost 7, with 9 bases in between. The CDR3 has 14 amino acids. Germline V gene lookup returns CDR1 SNHLY and CDR2 FYNNEI. The full variable domain, with the rest looked up from reference TRBV2 and TRBJ2-2, is EPEVTQTPSHQVTQMGQEVILRCVPISNHLYFYWYRQILGQKVEFLVSFYNNEISEKSEIFDDQFSVERPDGSNFTLKIRSTKLEDSAMYFCASSEALTIGELFFGEGSRLTVL.

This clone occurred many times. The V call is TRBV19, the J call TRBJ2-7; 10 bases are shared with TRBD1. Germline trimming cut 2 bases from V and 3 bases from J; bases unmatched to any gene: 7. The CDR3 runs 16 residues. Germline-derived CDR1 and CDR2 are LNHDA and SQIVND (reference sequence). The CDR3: CASSIMPGQGYYEQYF. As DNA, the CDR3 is TGTGCCAGTAGTATAATGCCGGGACAGGGGTACTACGAGCAGTACTTC.

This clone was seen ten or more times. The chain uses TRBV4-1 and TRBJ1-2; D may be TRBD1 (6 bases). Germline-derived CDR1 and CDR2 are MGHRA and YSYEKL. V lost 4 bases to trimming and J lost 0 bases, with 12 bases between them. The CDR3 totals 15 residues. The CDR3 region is CASSRGTLTNYGYTF. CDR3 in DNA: TGCGCCAGCAGCCGAGGGACATTGACTAACTATGGCTACACCTTC.

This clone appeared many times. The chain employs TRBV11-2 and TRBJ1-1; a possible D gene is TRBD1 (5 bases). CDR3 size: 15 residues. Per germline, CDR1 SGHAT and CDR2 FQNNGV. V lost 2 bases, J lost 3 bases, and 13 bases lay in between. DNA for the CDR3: TGTGCCAGCAGCTTATCTCTCAGGGTTGACACTGAAGCTTTCTTT. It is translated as CASSLSLRVDTEAFF.